These 3 T cell receptor beta chains originate from one sample sequenced in a study of cytomegalovirus exposure and HLA in healthy donors. Primers for the PCR totalled 60 Vbeta and 13 Jbeta. TCRdb's copy holds only in-frame clones and misses some; the assay was immunoSEQ multiplex PCR. Of approximately 130,000 clones detected, less than 10% appear once; the ten largest clones hold 6% to 7.5%. The specimen was PBMCs. These receptors originate from a woman aged 35 to 49 in good health and CMV-seropositive.

Only a few counts were recorded for this clone. The rearrangement joins TRBV18 to TRBJ2-7, with 8 bases fitting TRBD1. CDR3 length: 14 amino acids. With 3 bases clipped from V and 2 bases from J, the junction kept 3 bases outside the gene matches. The germline gives CDR1 KGHSH, CDR2 LQKENI. This CDR3 is CASSPGQGPYEQYF. For the CDR3, the DNA is TGTGCCAGCTCACCCGGACAGGGCCCCTACGAGCAGTACTTC. Full variable domain (outside the CDR3, taken from reference TRBV18 and TRBJ2-7): NAGVMQNPRHLVRRRGQEARLRCSPMKGHSHVYWYRQLPEEGLKFMVYLQKENIIDESGMPKERFSAEFPKEGPSILRIQQVVRGDSAAYFCASSPGQGPYEQYFGPGTRLTVT.

In this sample, this clone turned up a few times. J is TRBJ1-5 and V is TRBV10-2; no clear D. CDR1 is WSHSY and CDR2 is SAAADI in the germline V gene. The V and J ends lost 4 bases and 0 bases respectively, with 10 bases between them. This CDR3 region has 15 residues. CDR3 nucleotides: TGCGCCAGCAGTGGAACAGATTATAGCAATCAGCCCCAGCATTTT. This gives the protein CASSGTDYSNQPQHF.

DNA for the CDR3: TGTGCCACCAGCAGGGGACAGGGGATCCCTGAAGCTTTCTTT. Its protein is CATSRGQGIPEAFF. V and J are TRBV15 and TRBJ1-1, with 10 bases identical to TRBD1. There are 14 residues in the CDR3. The V gene end was trimmed by 3 bases and the J gene end by 6 bases; junction bases not matched to a gene: 4. The germline V gene has CDR1 LNHNV and CDR2 YYDKDF (reference sequence).